These 12 T cell receptor beta chains share one sample of origin, sequenced in a study of blood T cell repertoires in COVID-19. Repertoires were generated with immunoSEQ multiplex PCR, while TCRdb's copy carries only in-frame clones and drops some. The sample lists around 210,000 clones, over 75% seen once, with approximately 5.1% in the top ten. The sequencing input was peripheral blood. The receptors derive from a man in his forties or fifties with COVID-19, enrolled during active disease.

This chain links TRBV7-3 with TRBJ2-5; D may be TRBD1 (5 bases). This CDR3 spans 13 amino acids. Germline CDR1 reads SGHTA; CDR2 reads FQGTGA. V was trimmed by 2 bases and J by 5 bases, leaving 9 bases between them. In DNA, the CDR3 is TGTGCCAGCAGCTTAGGCAGGGATGAGACCCAGTACTTC. Translated: CASSLGRDETQYF.

The V and J genes are TRBV5-8 and TRBJ1-5; the match to TRBD1 covers 7 bases. Germline V CDR1 and CDR2: SGHTS, YDEGEE. The length of the CDR3 is 13 residues. With V trimmed by 2 bases and J by 5 bases, 1 base remained unmatched. CDR3 bases: TGTGCCAGCAGCTTAGGGGGCGATCAGCCCCAGCATTTT. Its protein is CASSLGGDQPQHF.

The chain employs TRBV11-2 and TRBJ1-2, with D unresolved. The CDR3 has 16 amino acids. CDR1 is SGHAT and CDR2 is FQNNGV in the germline V gene. The V end lost 4 bases, the J end lost 4 bases, and 19 bases lay between the germline ends. CDR3 nucleotide sequence: TGTGCCAGCAGCTCCCCCCTCGCAGGCCTTTCCTATGGCTACACCTTC. This sequence encodes CASSSPLAGLSYGYTF.

J is TRBJ1-5 and V is TRBV2, with D uncertain. Looked up from germline, CDR1 is SNHLY and CDR2 is FYNNEI. The CDR3 loop spans 13 amino acids. V was cut by 5 bases and J by 8 bases, with 13 bases left in between. The CDR3 DNA sequence: TGTGCCAGCAGTCTCGAGGGATCTAAGCCCCAGCATTTT. Translation: CASSLEGSKPQHF. Using reference TRBV2 and TRBJ1-5 for the parts outside the CDR3, the full variable domain is EPEVTQTPSHQVTQMGQEVILRCVPISNHLYFYWYRQILGQKVEFLVSFYNNEISEKSEIFDDQFSVERPDGSNFTLKIRSTKLEDSAMYFCASSLEGSKPQHFGDGTRLSIL.

This clone was seen more than once but under ten times. The chain links TRBV7-9 to TRBJ2-2, with D unclear. The CDR3 runs to 13 residues. The germline V and J ends were trimmed by 1 base and 5 bases, with 5 bases remaining between them. The germline V gene encodes CDR1 SEHNR and CDR2 FQNEAQ (reference sequence). The CDR3 DNA reads TGTGCCAGCAGCTTAGTCCAAACCGGGGAGCTGTTTTTT. It is translated as CASSLVQTGELFF. Full variable domain (missing parts from reference TRBV7-9 and TRBJ2-2): DTGVSQNPRHKITKRGQNVTFRCDPISEHNRLYWYRQTLGQGPEFLTYFQNEAQLEKSRLLSDRFSAERPKGSFSTLEIQRTEQGDSAMYLCASSLVQTGELFFGEGSRLTVL.

The chain is built from TRBV11-3 and TRBJ2-3; D is possibly TRBD2 (6 bases). The CDR3 runs to 16 residues. Looked up from germline, CDR1 is SGHNT and CDR2 is YENEEA. V was cut by 5 bases and J by 2 bases, with 17 bases left in between. The CDR3 reads CASSPLRGGPTDTQYF. In nucleotides, the CDR3 is TGTGCCAGCAGCCCACTCCGGGGAGGACCCACAGATACGCAGTATTTT.

The gene calls are TRBV5-4 and TRBJ2-2; D is unclear. This CDR3 spans 15 amino acids. Trimming removed 4 bases at V and 2 bases at J, with 12 bases between. The germline gives CDR1 SGHNT, CDR2 YYREEE (reference sequence). DNA of the CDR3: TGTGCCAGCAGCACCTCCCAACTTAACACCGGGGAGCTGTTTTTT. Its translation: CASSTSQLNTGELFF.

J is TRBJ2-1 and V is TRBV4-2; TRBD2 matches 9 bases. V shed 2 bases, J shed 5 bases, and the junction held 7 bases outside the gene matches. Looked up from germline, CDR1 is LGHNA and CDR2 is YNFKEQ. The CDR3 has 16 residues. The CDR3 DNA reads TGTGCCAGCAGCCAAACCCTAGCGGGGAGTAACAATGAGCAGTTCTTC. As protein: CASSQTLAGSNNEQFF.

As regards this clone: Germline and junction disagree at one end, which may indicate a read error. The V call is TRBV7-8, the J call TRBJ1-4; no reliable D call. This CDR3 has 13 residues. Germline CDR1 and CDR2: SGHVS and FQNEAQ. CDR3 region: CASSRETKEKLFF. For the CDR3, the DNA is TGTGCCAGCAGCCGGGAAACTAAAGAAAAACTGTTTTTT.

CDR3 in DNA: TGTGCCAGCAGCCCAAAAGCGGGACAGAACACCGGGGAGCTGTTTTTT. Its protein product is CASSPKAGQNTGELFF. The chain uses TRBV27 and TRBJ2-2; a weak D match, TRBD2 (7 bases). Between the trimmed V and J ends, which lost 6 bases and 1 base, there was a span of 15 bases. Germline-derived CDR1 and CDR2 are MNHEY and SMNVEV (reference sequence). The CDR3 consists of 16 residues.

Concerning this clone: Other DNA variants within this sample encode the same CDR3. The genes are TRBV29-1 and TRBJ2-3; a weak D match, TRBD2 (5 bases). Germline loops: CDR1 SQVTM, CDR2 ANQGSEA. This CDR3 region has 13 residues. Trimming removed 1 base from V and 1 base from J, with 6 bases in between. CDR3 sequence: CSVEAGGTDTQYF. The CDR3 coding sequence is TGCAGCGTTGAAGCCGGGGGCACAGATACGCAGTATTTT.

As concerns this clone: The same CDR3 also results from other DNA sequences found in this sample. The chain employs TRBV30 and TRBJ2-2, with 7 bases fitting TRBD1. Per the germline V gene, CDR1 is GTSNPN and CDR2 is SVGIG (reference sequence). V trimming: 4 bases; J trimming: 5 bases; junction bases outside the gene matches: 7. The CDR3 is made up of 14 amino acids. The CDR3 DNA sequence: TGTGCCTGGACAAGACAGGGATGGACCGGGGAGCTGTTTTTT. Its translation is CAWTRQGWTGELFF.